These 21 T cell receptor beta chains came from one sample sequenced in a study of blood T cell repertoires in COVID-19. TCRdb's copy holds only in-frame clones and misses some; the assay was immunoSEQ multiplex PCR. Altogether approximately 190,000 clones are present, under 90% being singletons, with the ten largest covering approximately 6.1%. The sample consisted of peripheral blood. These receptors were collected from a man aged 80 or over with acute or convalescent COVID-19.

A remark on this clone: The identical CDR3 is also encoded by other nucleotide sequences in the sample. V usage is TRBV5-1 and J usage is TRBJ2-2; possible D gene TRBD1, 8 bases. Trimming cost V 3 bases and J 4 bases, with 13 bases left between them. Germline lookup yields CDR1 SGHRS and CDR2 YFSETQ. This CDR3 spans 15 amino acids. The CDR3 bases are TGCGCCAGCAGCTGGAGCGGGACAGGCACCGGGGAGCTGTTTTTT. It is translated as CASSWSGTGTGELFF.

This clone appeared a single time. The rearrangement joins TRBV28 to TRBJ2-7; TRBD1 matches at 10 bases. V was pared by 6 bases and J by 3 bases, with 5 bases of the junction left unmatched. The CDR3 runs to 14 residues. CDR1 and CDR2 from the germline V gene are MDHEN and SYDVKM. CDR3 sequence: CASRPGTGVYEQYF. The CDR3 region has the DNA TGTGCCAGCAGACCCGGGACAGGGGTCTACGAGCAGTACTTC. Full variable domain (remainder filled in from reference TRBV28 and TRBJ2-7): DVKVTQSSRYLVKRTGEKVFLECVQDMDHENMFWYRQDPGLGLRLIYFSYDVKMKEKGDIPEGYSVSREKKERFSLILESASTNQTSMYLCASRPGTGVYEQYFGPGTRLTVT.

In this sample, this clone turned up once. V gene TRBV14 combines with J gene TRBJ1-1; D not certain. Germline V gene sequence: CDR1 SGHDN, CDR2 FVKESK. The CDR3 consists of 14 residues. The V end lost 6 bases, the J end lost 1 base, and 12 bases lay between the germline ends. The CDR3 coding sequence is TGTGCCAGCAGACAAAGACACTCGAACACTGAAGCTTTCTTT. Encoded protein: CASRQRHSNTEAFF.

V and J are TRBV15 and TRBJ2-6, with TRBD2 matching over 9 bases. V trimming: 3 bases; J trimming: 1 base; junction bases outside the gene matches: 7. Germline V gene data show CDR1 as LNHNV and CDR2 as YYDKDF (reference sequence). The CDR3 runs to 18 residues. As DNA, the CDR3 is TGTGCCACCAGCAGCGCCGGGACTAGCTGGTCTGGGGCCAACGTCCTGACTTTC. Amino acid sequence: CATSSAGTSWSGANVLTF. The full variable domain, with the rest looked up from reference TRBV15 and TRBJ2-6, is DAMVIQNPRYQVTQFGKPVTLSCSQTLNHNVMYWYQQKSSQAPKLLFHYYDKDFNNEADTPDNFQSRRPNTSFCFLDIRSPGLGDTAMYLCATSSAGTSWSGANVLTFGAGSRLTVL.

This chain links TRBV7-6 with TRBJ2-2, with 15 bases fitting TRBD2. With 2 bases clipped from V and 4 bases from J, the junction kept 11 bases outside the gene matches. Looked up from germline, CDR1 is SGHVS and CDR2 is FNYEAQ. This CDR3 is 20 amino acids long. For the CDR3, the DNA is TGTGCCAGCAGCTTACGGACTTGGGGACTAGCGGGAGGAGGCACCGGGGAGCTGTTTTTT. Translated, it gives CASSLRTWGLAGGGTGELFF.

CDR3 nucleotide sequence: TGTGCCAGCTCGGGTGTACGATCCGGGAAGAACACTGAAGCTTTCTTT. Translated: CASSGVRSGKNTEAFF. This chain connects TRBV18 to TRBJ1-1; no definite D call. The V end lost 6 bases, the J end lost 1 base, and 18 bases lay between the germline ends. Germline V gene lookup returns CDR1 KGHSH and CDR2 LQKENI. The CDR3 loop spans 16 amino acids.

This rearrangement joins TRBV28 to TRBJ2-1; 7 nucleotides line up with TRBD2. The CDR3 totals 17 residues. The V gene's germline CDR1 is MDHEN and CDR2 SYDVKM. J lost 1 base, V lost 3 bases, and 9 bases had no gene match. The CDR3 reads CASSFGAGRGSYNEQFF. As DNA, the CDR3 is TGTGCCAGCAGTTTTGGAGCGGGAAGAGGTTCCTACAATGAGCAGTTCTTC.

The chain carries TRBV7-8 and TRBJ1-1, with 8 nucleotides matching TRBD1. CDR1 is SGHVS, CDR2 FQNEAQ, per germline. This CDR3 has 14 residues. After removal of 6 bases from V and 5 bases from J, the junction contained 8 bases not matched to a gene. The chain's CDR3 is CASRPRGQGTEAFF. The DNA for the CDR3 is TGTGCCAGCAGACCCAGGGGGCAGGGGACTGAAGCTTTCTTT.

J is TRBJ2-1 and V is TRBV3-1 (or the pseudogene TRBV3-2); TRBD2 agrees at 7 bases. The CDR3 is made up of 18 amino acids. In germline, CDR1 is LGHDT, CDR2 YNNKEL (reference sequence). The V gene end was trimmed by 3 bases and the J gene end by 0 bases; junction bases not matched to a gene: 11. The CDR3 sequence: CASSHLFSWTSSYNEQFF. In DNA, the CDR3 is TGTGCCAGCAGCCATCTCTTCTCGTGGACTAGCTCCTACAATGAGCAGTTCTTC.

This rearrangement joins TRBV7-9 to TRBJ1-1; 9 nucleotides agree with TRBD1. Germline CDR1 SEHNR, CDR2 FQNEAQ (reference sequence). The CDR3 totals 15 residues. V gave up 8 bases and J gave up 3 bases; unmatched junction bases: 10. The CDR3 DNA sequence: TGTGCCAGCCGCGGACAGGGGAATCCGGACACTGAAGCTTTCTTT. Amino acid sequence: CASRGQGNPDTEAFF.

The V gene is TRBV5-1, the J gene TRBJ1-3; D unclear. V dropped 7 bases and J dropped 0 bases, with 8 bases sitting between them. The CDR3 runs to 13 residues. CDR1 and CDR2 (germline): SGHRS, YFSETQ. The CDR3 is CASGRISGNTIYF. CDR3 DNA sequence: TGCGCCAGCGGCAGAATCTCTGGAAACACCATATATTTT.

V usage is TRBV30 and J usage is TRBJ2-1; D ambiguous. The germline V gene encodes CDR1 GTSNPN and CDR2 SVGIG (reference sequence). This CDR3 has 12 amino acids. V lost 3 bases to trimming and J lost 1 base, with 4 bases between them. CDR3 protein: CAWSPSYNEQFF. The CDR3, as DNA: TGTGCCTGGAGCCCGTCCTACAATGAGCAGTTCTTC.

The CDR3 protein is CSALTGGMGSNQPQHF. In DNA form, the CDR3 reads TGCAGCGCCCTGACAGGGGGCATGGGGAGCAATCAGCCCCAGCATTTT. The J gene is TRBJ1-5, the V gene TRBV29-1; 10 nucleotides match TRBD1. Trimming removed 7 bases from V and 1 base from J; junction bases left unmatched: 10. The CDR3 consists of 16 residues. In germline, CDR1 is SQVTM, CDR2 ANQGSEA. The variable domain in full, with the rest retrieved from reference TRBV29-1 and TRBJ1-5, is SAVISQKPSRDICQRGTSLTIQCQVDSQVTMMFWYRQQPGQSLTLIATANQGSEATYESGFVIDKFPISRPNLTFSTLTVSNMSPEDSSIYLCSALTGGMGSNQPQHFGDGTRLSIL.

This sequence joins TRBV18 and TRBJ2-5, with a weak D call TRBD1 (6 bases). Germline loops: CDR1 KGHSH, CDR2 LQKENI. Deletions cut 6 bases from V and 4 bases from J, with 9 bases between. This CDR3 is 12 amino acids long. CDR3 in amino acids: CASSQGPETQYF. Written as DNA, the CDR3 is TGTGCCAGCTCCCAGGGGCCAGAGACCCAGTACTTC. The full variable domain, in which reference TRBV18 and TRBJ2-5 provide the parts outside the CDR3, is NAGVMQNPRHLVRRRGQEARLRCSPMKGHSHVYWYRQLPEEGLKFMVYLQKENIIDESGMPKERFSAEFPKEGPSILRIQQVVRGDSAAYFCASSQGPETQYFGPGTRLLVL.

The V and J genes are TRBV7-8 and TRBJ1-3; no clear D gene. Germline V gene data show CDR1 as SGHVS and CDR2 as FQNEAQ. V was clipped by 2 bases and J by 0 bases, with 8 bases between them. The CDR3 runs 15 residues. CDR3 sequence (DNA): TGTGCCAGCAGCTTAACAGAGATCTCTGGAAACACCATATATTTT. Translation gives CASSLTEISGNTIYF.

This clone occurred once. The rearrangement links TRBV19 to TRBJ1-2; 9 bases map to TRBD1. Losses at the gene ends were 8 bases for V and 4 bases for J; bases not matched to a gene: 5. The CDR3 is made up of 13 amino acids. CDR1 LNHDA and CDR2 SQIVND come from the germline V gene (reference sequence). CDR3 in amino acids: CASSTDRGYGYTF. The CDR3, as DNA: TGTGCCAGTTCCACGGACAGGGGCTATGGCTACACCTTC.

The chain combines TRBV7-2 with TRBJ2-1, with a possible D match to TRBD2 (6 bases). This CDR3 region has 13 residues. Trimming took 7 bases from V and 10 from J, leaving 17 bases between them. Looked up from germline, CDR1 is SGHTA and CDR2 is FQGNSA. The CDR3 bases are TGTGCCAGCAACCTCGGGGGATATGGAGAGCAGTTCTTC. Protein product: CASNLGGYGEQFF. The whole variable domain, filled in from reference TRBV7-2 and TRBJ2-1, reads GAGVSQSPSNKVTEKGKDVELRCDPISGHTALYWYRQSLGQGLEFLIYFQGNSAPDKSGLPSDRFSAERTGGSVSTLTIQRTQQEDSAVYLCASNLGGYGEQFFGPGTRLTVL.

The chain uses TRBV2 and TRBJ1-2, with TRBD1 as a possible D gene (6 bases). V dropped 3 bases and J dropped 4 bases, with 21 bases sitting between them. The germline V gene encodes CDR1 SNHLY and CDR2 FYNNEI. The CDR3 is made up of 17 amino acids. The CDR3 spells CASSDNREGVLGYGYTF. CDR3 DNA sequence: TGTGCCAGCAGTGACAACAGGGAGGGGGTTCTTGGCTATGGCTACACCTTC.

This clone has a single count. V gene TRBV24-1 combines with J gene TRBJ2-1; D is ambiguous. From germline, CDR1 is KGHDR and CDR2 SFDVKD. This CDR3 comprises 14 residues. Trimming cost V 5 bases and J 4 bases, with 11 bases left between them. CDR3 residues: CATSGRSGYNEQFF. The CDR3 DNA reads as TGTGCCACCAGTGGGCGGAGTGGGTACAATGAGCAGTTCTTC.

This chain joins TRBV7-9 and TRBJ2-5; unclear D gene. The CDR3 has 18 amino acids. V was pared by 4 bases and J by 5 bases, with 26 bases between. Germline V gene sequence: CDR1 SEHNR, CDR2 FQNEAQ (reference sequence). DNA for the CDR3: TGTGCCAGCAGCTCCCCCGTAGACTCGGCCGGCCTGTCGGAGACCCAGTACTTC. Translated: CASSSPVDSAGLSETQYF. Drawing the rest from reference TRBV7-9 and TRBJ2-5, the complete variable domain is DTGVSQNPRHKITKRGQNVTFRCDPISEHNRLYWYRQTLGQGPEFLTYFQNEAQLEKSRLLSDRFSAERPKGSFSTLEIQRTEQGDSAMYLCASSSPVDSAGLSETQYFGPGTRLLVL.

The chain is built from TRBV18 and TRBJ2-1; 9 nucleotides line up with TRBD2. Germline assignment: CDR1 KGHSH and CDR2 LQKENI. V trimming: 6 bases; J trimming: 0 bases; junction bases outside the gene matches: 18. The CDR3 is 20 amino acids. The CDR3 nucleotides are TGTGCCAGCTCGCCTGGGACTAGCACCCCGCCTCGGGGCTCCTACAATGAGCAGTTCTTC. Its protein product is CASSPGTSTPPRGSYNEQFF.